The source of this T cell receptor (beta chain) is a study of liver allograft versus peripheral blood T cells. Background on the study: Comparing T cell receptor repertoires in transplanted livers with those in recipients' peripheral blood was part of the design. Notes on the study in general: Peripheral blood reportedly held T cell receptor repertoires that differed from those inside liver allografts.

Trimming took off 10 bases at V and 4 bases at J, with 13 bases between the two ends. Germline loops: CDR1 MNHNY, CDR2 SVGAGI (reference sequence). The CDR3 spans 12 residues. Within the sample, this clonotype is medium-sized (0.01 to 0.1%). Its antigen is unidentified. One entry per CDR3 protein, called by TCRdb with MiXCR from the reads. The sample lists over 9,000 distinct CDR3 sequences, roughly 20% occurring once. This rearrangement joins TRBV6-6 to TRBJ1-1, with D possibly matching TRBD1 (6 bases). The receptor was derived from a human patient who had a liver transplant. Some T cells may be transferred from the graft donor. CDR3: CATGQLSTEAFF. The CDR3 DNA follows: TGTGCCACTGGACAGTTGAGCACTGAAGCTTTCTTT.